Following are 27 T cell receptor beta chains from one sample sequenced in a study of control samples from healthy donors and cancer patients. The method was immunoSEQ multiplex PCR; TCRdb's version includes in-frame clones alone and lacks a portion of them. The sample shows approximately 110,000 clones, 80% to 90% of them seen only once. Sequencing used blood. The receptors were sampled from a woman between 45 and 60 years old in good health.

The V gene is TRBV7-2, the J gene TRBJ2-3, with 11 bases identical to TRBD2. The germline V gene has CDR1 SGHTA and CDR2 FQGNSA. CDR3 size: 19 residues. The junction had 13 bases not matched to a gene; V was cut back by 5 bases and J by 0 bases. The CDR3 loop is CASSHILLAGGPSTDTQYF. The CDR3 nucleotides read TGTGCCAGCAGCCACATTCTGTTAGCGGGGGGGCCTAGCACAGATACGCAGTATTTT.

The chain joins TRBV25-1 to TRBJ2-1; D is unresolved. The germline gives CDR1 MGHDK, CDR2 SYGVNS. The CDR3 consists of 13 residues. The germline V and J ends were trimmed by 0 bases and 14 bases, with 14 bases remaining between them. In nucleotides, the CDR3 is TGTGCCAGCAGTGAATATAGACAATCCCAGGAGTTCTTC. Translation: CASSEYRQSQEFF.

This clone was detected only once. The chain combines TRBV19 with TRBJ1-2; the D gene is possibly TRBD1 (5 bases). Germline assignment: CDR1 LNHDA and CDR2 SQIVND (reference sequence). V shed 3 bases and J shed 4 bases, with 9 bases lying between them. The CDR3 sequence is 13 residues long. CDR3 coding DNA: TGTGCCAGTAGTATTCTTGACAGCTATGGCTACACCTTC. Translating gives CASSILDSYGYTF.

CDR3 protein: CASKETAVAKNIQYF. The DNA of the CDR3 is TGTGCCAGCAAAGAGACAGCCGTAGCCAAAAACATTCAGTACTTC. The chain employs TRBV2 and TRBJ2-4; tentatively, D is TRBD1 (5 bases). Trimming pared 7 bases from V and 0 bases from J, leaving 13 bases between. The CDR3 covers 15 residues. Germline V gene data show CDR1 as SNHLY and CDR2 as FYNNEI.

This clone was observed once. The rearrangement joins TRBV14 to TRBJ2-6, with D perhaps matching TRBD1 (5 bases). CDR3 length: 16 residues. Germline V gives CDR1 SGHDN, CDR2 FVKESK. The V and J ends lost 3 bases and 0 bases respectively, with 9 bases between them. CDR3 DNA sequence: TGTGCCAGCAGCCATGGACATCGCTCTGGGGCCAACGTCCTGACTTTC. Encoded protein: CASSHGHRSGANVLTF.

V gene TRBV2 combines with J gene TRBJ1-5; D may be TRBD1 (5 bases). This CDR3 spans 16 amino acids. Germline V gene sequence: CDR1 SNHLY, CDR2 FYNNEI. Trimming removed 4 bases at V and 6 bases at J, with 19 bases between. CDR3 loop: CASSGGRAGSTQPQHF. CDR3 DNA sequence: TGTGCCAGCAGTGGGGGGAGGGCAGGGTCCACTCAGCCCCAGCATTTT.

This clone was counted only a few times. The CDR3 spells CASSSTGYREAFF. CDR3 nucleotide sequence: TGTGCCAGCAGCTCGACAGGGTACAGGGAAGCTTTCTTT. The V gene is TRBV7-6, the J gene TRBJ1-1; 7 bases align to TRBD1. CDR1 SGHVS and CDR2 FNYEAQ come from the germline V gene. J gave up 8 bases and V 4 bases, and 7 bases lay outside the gene matches. CDR3 length equals 13 residues.

The CDR3 spells CASSSETLLETQYF. CDR3 nucleotide sequence: TGTGCCAGCAGCTCGGAAACTCTACTGGAGACCCAGTACTTC. The chain is built from TRBV7-2 and TRBJ2-5, with D unresolved. The CDR3 is 14 amino acids. The V and J ends lost 4 bases and 5 bases respectively, with 14 bases between them. Germline values: CDR1 SGHTA, CDR2 FQGNSA. Variable domain in full (rest from reference TRBV7-2 and TRBJ2-5): GAGVSQSPSNKVTEKGKDVELRCDPISGHTALYWYRQSLGQGLEFLIYFQGNSAPDKSGLPSDRFSAERTGGSVSTLTIQRTQQEDSAVYLCASSSETLLETQYFGPGTRLLVL.

V is TRBV3-1 (or the pseudogene TRBV3-2) and J is TRBJ2-1, with 10 bases that match TRBD2. In germline, CDR1 is LGHDT, CDR2 YNNKEL (reference sequence). The CDR3 length is 14 residues. V dropped 6 bases and J dropped 9; count of bases not matched to a gene: 8. In DNA, the CDR3 is TGTGCCAGCAGTCGACTAGCGGGCCAGAGTGAGCAGTTCTTC. It yields the protein CASSRLAGQSEQFF.

CDR3: CASSSETSGRDGELFF. In DNA form, the CDR3 reads TGCGCCAGCAGCTCCGAAACTAGCGGGAGGGACGGGGAGCTGTTTTTT. The chain carries TRBV5-1 and TRBJ2-2, with 13 bases identical to TRBD2. The CDR3 has 16 amino acids. J lost 7 bases, V lost 3 bases, and 6 bases had no gene match. CDR1 and CDR2 (germline): SGHRS, YFSETQ. The full variable domain, its missing parts supplied by reference TRBV5-1 and TRBJ2-2, is KAGVTQTPRYLIKTRGQQVTLSCSPISGHRSVSWYQQTPGQGLQFLFEYFSETQRNKGNFPGRFSGRQFSNSRSEMNVSTLELGDSALYLCASSSETSGRDGELFFGEGSRLTVL.

The chain links TRBV6-5 to TRBJ1-5; tentatively, D is TRBD1 (5 bases). Germline CDR1 and CDR2: MNHEY and SVGAGI. This CDR3 is 14 amino acids long. The V end was cut by 5 bases, the J end by 1 base, with 9 bases between. The CDR3 reads CASSLRDSNQPQHF. CDR3 DNA: TGTGCCAGCAGTCTCCGGGACAGCAATCAGCCCCAGCATTTT.

Here the CDR3 DNA reads TGTGCCAGCAGTTACCCTGGTCAGGGCGGCACTGAAGCTTTCTTT. It encodes CASSYPGQGGTEAFF. This chain joins TRBV6-6 and TRBJ1-1, with D perhaps matching TRBD1 (5 bases). Between the trimmed V and J ends, which lost 2 bases and 4 bases, there was a span of 14 bases. CDR3 length equals 15 residues. Germline CDR1 is MNHNY and CDR2 is SVGAGI (reference sequence).

This chain joins TRBV5-6 and TRBJ2-4; the match to TRBD2 covers 8 bases. Germline V gives CDR1 SGHDT, CDR2 YYEEEE. There are 13 residues in the CDR3. V shed 2 bases, J shed 16 bases, and the junction held 11 bases outside the gene matches. This CDR3 reads CASSLGAGAVVYF. CDR3 DNA sequence: TGTGCCAGCAGCTTAGGAGCGGGAGCCGTCGTTTACTTC.

This clone was observed a handful of times. Here the CDR3 reads CASRGPAYSYEQYF. CDR3 DNA sequence: TGTGCCAGCAGGGGGCCAGCGTACTCCTACGAGCAGTACTTC. The V gene is TRBV6-5, the J gene TRBJ2-7, with D possibly being TRBD1 (5 bases). The CDR3 is made up of 14 amino acids. The germline V gene encodes CDR1 MNHEY and CDR2 SVGAGI. Trimming cost V 6 bases and J 0 bases, with 12 bases left between them.

This rearrangement joins TRBV2 to TRBJ2-3; either TRBD1 or TRBD2 may fit D (5 bases each). The CDR3 extends over 17 amino acids. Trimming stripped 5 bases from V and 0 bases from J, with 18 bases between. CDR1 is SNHLY and CDR2 is FYNNEI in the germline V gene. In nucleotides, the CDR3 is TGTGCCAGCAGTCTCCGGGGCAAATCTACTAGCACAGATACGCAGTATTTT. Translated: CASSLRGKSTSTDTQYF.

The J gene is TRBJ2-7, the V gene TRBV5-4; D is ambiguous. CDR3 size: 12 residues. CDR1 SGHNT and CDR2 YYREEE come from the germline V gene (reference sequence). Trimming took 3 bases from V and 0 from J, leaving 4 bases between them. CDR3 sequence (DNA): TGTGCCAGCAGCTCCCCCTCCTACGAGCAGTACTTC. Encoded protein: CASSSPSYEQYF.

The chain joins TRBV28 to TRBJ2-1; weak D call: TRBD1 (5 bases). Trimming took 6 bases from V and 8 from J, leaving 17 bases between them. The CDR3 is 14 residues long. Germline V gene lookup returns CDR1 MDHEN and CDR2 SYDVKM. The CDR3 DNA is TGTGCCAGCAGGACAGCCCCCGTCAACCATGAGCAGTTCTTC. Translating it yields CASRTAPVNHEQFF.

The V gene is TRBV25-1, the J gene TRBJ1-6; D is unclear. Trimming stripped 6 bases from V and 7 bases from J, with 10 bases between. In germline, CDR1 is MGHDK, CDR2 SYGVNS. This CDR3 comprises 13 residues. CDR3 in amino acids: CASRPPGNSPLHF. Here the CDR3 DNA reads TGTGCCAGCAGACCCCCCGGGAATTCACCCCTCCACTTT.

This clone has a count of ten or more. V gene TRBV29-1 combines with J gene TRBJ1-5; TRBD1 is a possible D gene (6 bases). CDR3 length: 14 residues. Germline loops: CDR1 SQVTM, CDR2 ANQGSEA. V gave up 5 bases and J gave up 5 bases, with 16 bases separating them. The DNA for the CDR3 is TGCAGCGTTACGACCGTCGGGGGCTATCAGCCCCAGCATTTT. It is translated as CSVTTVGGYQPQHF.

This sequence joins TRBV18 and TRBJ1-1; TRBD1 matches at 9 bases. J lost 0 bases, V lost 6 bases, and 8 bases had no gene match. CDR1 is KGHSH, CDR2 LQKENI, per germline. This CDR3 is 16 amino acids long. CDR3 DNA: TGTGCCAGCTCGTATGGGACAGGGAATTTGAACACTGAAGCTTTCTTT. Protein: CASSYGTGNLNTEAFF.

This clone has only a few counts. The chain couples TRBV12-3 or TRBV12-4 to TRBJ1-2, with 8 bases that match TRBD1. CDR3 length: 13 amino acids. The V segment lost 5 bases and the J segment 6 bases; nucleotides outside the gene matches: 5. In DNA form, the CDR3 reads TGTGCCAGCAGTCCCGGACAGGGACATGGCTACACCTTC. This encodes CASSPGQGHGYTF.

This rearrangement joins TRBV27 to TRBJ1-2; 8 nucleotides match TRBD1. Looked up from germline, CDR1 is MNHEY and CDR2 is SMNVEV (reference sequence). V shed 5 bases and J 2 bases; nucleotides not matched to a gene: 4. The CDR3 runs 14 residues. The CDR3 sequence is CASSLAGGNYGYTF. The CDR3 DNA reads TGTGCCAGCAGTCTGGCAGGGGGCAACTATGGCTACACCTTC.

V gene TRBV29-1 combines with J gene TRBJ1-2; 11 bases agree with TRBD1. CDR1 and CDR2 from the germline V gene are SQVTM and ANQGSEA. V shed 7 bases, J shed 8 bases, and the junction held 9 bases outside the gene matches. The CDR3 is made up of 13 amino acids. CDR3 nucleotide sequence: TGCAGCGCTGGGACAGGGGGGCTCGAAGGCTACACCTTC. Translating gives CSAGTGGLEGYTF.

V gene TRBV15 combines with J gene TRBJ2-7; D is uncertain. The germline gives CDR1 LNHNV, CDR2 YYDKDF (reference sequence). There are 14 residues in the CDR3. Trimming took 3 bases from V and 1 from J, leaving 10 bases between them. As DNA, the CDR3 is TGTGCCACCAGCAGCATGAAGCTTTCCTACGAGCAGTACTTC. It yields the protein CATSSMKLSYEQYF. The full variable domain, rest sourced from reference TRBV15 and TRBJ2-7, is DAMVIQNPRYQVTQFGKPVTLSCSQTLNHNVMYWYQQKSSQAPKLLFHYYDKDFNNEADTPDNFQSRRPNTSFCFLDIRSPGLGDTAMYLCATSSMKLSYEQYFGPGTRLTVT.

The V call is TRBV10-3, the J call TRBJ1-1; TRBD1 is a possible D gene (6 bases). The CDR3 has 14 residues. Trimming removed 8 bases from V and 1 base from J, with 14 bases in between. CDR1 is ENHRY, CDR2 SYGVKD, per germline. The CDR3 bases are TGTGCCATCCGTAGCTCGACAGGGAACACTGAAGCTTTCTTT. This translates into CAIRSSTGNTEAFF.

The chain is built from TRBV27 and TRBJ1-4, with D possibly matching TRBD1 (5 bases). Germline values: CDR1 MNHEY, CDR2 SMNVEV (reference sequence). Trimming cost V 8 bases and J 8 bases, with 21 bases left between them. This CDR3 region has 15 residues. The chain's CDR3 is CASCPRRGGFEKLFF. The CDR3 nucleotides are TGTGCCAGCTGTCCCAGGAGGGGAGGTTTCGAAAAACTGTTTTTT.

The V and J genes are TRBV18 and TRBJ1-5; maybe TRBD1 (6 bases). Germline values: CDR1 KGHSH, CDR2 LQKENI. The germline V and J ends were trimmed by 4 bases and 5 bases, with 9 bases remaining between them. The CDR3 is made up of 13 amino acids. This CDR3 is CASSLAGDQPQHF. DNA for the CDR3: TGTGCCAGCTCACTGGCAGGGGATCAGCCCCAGCATTTT.